These T cell receptor beta chains were read from a single sample in a study of response to subunit inactivated influenza vaccine. Via MiXCR, TCRdb re-called the RT-PCR reads, giving one row per CDR3 protein. The repertoire holds fewer than 650,000 distinct CDR3 sequences, with 10% to 15% as singletons. This specimen was PBMCs from blood, taken roughly 45 days after vaccination. The receptors originated from a middle-aged man who received an inactivated influenza vaccine. Each CDR3 is given with its conserved first and last residue. D genes are given only for firm matches. Clone size is shown for a subset of rows, as once, few, many or a class of expanded clone.

>NA|TRBD1|TRBV5-1|TRBJ2-7
TGCGCCAGCAGCTTCCTCCCGCGGCCAGGGGGCTCCTACGAGCAGTACTTC
CASSFLPRPGGSYEQYF
>few|NA|TRBV20-1|TRBJ2-7
TGCAGTGCTAGAGATCTTAAGGGCCGATCCTACGAGCAGTACTTC
CSARDLKGRSYEQYF
>NA|TRBD1|TRBV6-5|TRBJ2-7
TGTGCCAGCAGTTACGCCACCGGGACAGGGGGGTACGAGCAGTACTTC
CASSYATGTGGYEQYF
>many|TRBD1|TRBV4-2|TRBJ1-6
TGTGCCAGCAGCCGAATTTTGGACAGGGGATATAATTCACCCCTCCACTTT
CASSRILDRGYNSPLHF
>NA|NA|TRBV18|TRBJ2-7
TGTGCCAGCTCACCACGCGGAGTCCCCTTCTCCTACGAGCAGTACTTC
CASSPRGVPFSYEQYF
>NA|NA|TRBV3-1|TRBJ2-1
TGTGCCAGCAGTCAGGGGTACGAGCAGTTCTTC
CASSQGYEQFF
>NA|NA|TRBV5-5|TRBJ2-1
TGTGCCAGCAGCTTGGGCTCCACGGTAGAGCAGTTCTTC
CASSLGSTVEQFF
>few|NA|TRBV7-9|TRBJ2-5
TGTGCCAGCAGCTTTACAAAAGAGACCCAGTACTTC
CASSFTKETQYF
>many|NA|TRBV11-2|TRBJ2-2
TGTGCCAGCAGCTCCCCGACTTTGAACACCGGGGAGCTGTTTTTT
CASSSPTLNTGELFF
>NA|NA|TRBV5-1|TRBJ2-7
TGCGCCAGCAGCGCGGGGTGGCCAGGTTCTTACGAGCAGTACTTC
CASSAGWPGSYEQYF
>few|TRBD2|TRBV13|TRBJ2-7
TGTGCCAGCAGCTTAGGCCCCCGGTCCCCCGATCTAGCGGCCGTCTCCTACGAGCAGTACTTC
CASSLGPRSPDLAAVSYEQYF
>NA|TRBD2|TRBV7-8|TRBJ2-1
TGTGCCAGCAGCCCCCGACTAGCGGGGGGACGAAGCTCCTACAATGAGCAGTTCTTC
CASSPRLAGGRSSYNEQFF
>many|NA|TRBV4-3|TRBJ2-5
TGCGCCAGCAGCCCGGACTTGGGGGAGACCCAGTACTTC
CASSPDLGETQYF